These 30 T cell receptor beta chains originate from one sample sequenced in a study of T cell repertoires in cytomegalovirus infection. These receptors have no known antigen. TCRdb re-analysed the reads in MiXCR, keeping a single row per CDR3 protein. The table includes approximately 300,000 distinct CDR3 sequences, 25% to 30% detected once. This specimen consisted of cultured PBMCs, obtained from culture after CMV antigen stimulation. Receptors originate from a human donor in good health (CMV status not recorded). Some clones in this sample may be carry-over from other donors' samples.

A few counts support this clonotype. The chain recombines TRBV6-1 with TRBJ1-3, with 7 bases identical to TRBD1. This CDR3 has 16 residues. Trimming at V came to 6 bases and at J to 0 bases, leaving 8 bases not matched to a gene. Germline loops: CDR1 MNHNS, CDR2 SASEGT. CDR3 nucleotide sequence: TGTGCCAGCAGCAGGACAGGACTCCCCTCTGGAAACACCATATATTTT. This sequence encodes CASSRTGLPSGNTIYF.

The chain uses TRBV6-4 and TRBJ2-3; D is ambiguous. In germline, CDR1 is MRHNA, CDR2 SNTAGT. The V and J ends lost 6 bases and 6 bases respectively, with 13 bases between them. CDR3 length: 13 residues. CDR3 DNA: TGTGCCAGCAGCGCTTATAACGAGGATACGCAGTATTTT. Encoded protein: CASSAYNEDTQYF.

The chain couples TRBV7-6 to TRBJ2-2; D remains ambiguous. Trimming pared 5 bases from V and 3 bases from J, leaving 10 bases between. CDR1 SGHVS and CDR2 FNYEAQ come from the germline V gene. The CDR3 totals 14 residues. This chain's CDR3 is CASSRIWDTGELFF. Here the CDR3 DNA reads TGTGCCAGCAGCCGAATATGGGACACCGGGGAGCTGTTTTTT. Complete variable domain (other parts from reference TRBV7-6 and TRBJ2-2): GAGVSQSPRYKVTKRGQDVALRCDPISGHVSLYWYRQALGQGPEFLTYFNYEAQQDKSGLPNDRFSAERPEGSISTLTIQRTEQRDSAMYRCASSRIWDTGELFFGEGSRLTVL.

There are a few counts of this clonotype. V is TRBV28 and J is TRBJ2-3; D gene uncertain. The CDR3 runs 15 residues. The germline V and J ends were trimmed by 1 base and 10 bases, with 18 bases remaining between them. Germline loops: CDR1 MDHEN, CDR2 SYDVKM. For the CDR3, the DNA is TGTGCCAGCAGTTTATTCGAGGACCCCCAGACGGCGCAGTATTTT. Translated, it gives CASSLFEDPQTAQYF.

This clonotype has more than one count but fewer than ten. The chain carries TRBV20-1 and TRBJ1-1; the D is unclear. The CDR3 has 10 residues. CDR1 DFQATT and CDR2 SNEGSKA come from the germline V gene (reference sequence). Trimming took 1 base from V and 5 from J, leaving 2 bases between them. The CDR3 DNA follows: TGCAGTGCTAGAGGGACTGAAGCTTTCTTT. Amino acid sequence: CSARGTEAFF.

J is TRBJ2-2 and V is TRBV20-1, with D possibly TRBD1 on 5 matching bases. The CDR3 extends over 12 amino acids. Looked up from germline, CDR1 is DFQATT and CDR2 is SNEGSKA (reference sequence). Trimming stripped 6 bases from V and 6 bases from J, with 11 bases between. The CDR3 nucleotides are TGCAGTGCCGATCTAGGGGCCGGGGAGCTGTTTTTT. Translated, it gives CSADLGAGELFF.

The rearrangement uses TRBV7-9 and TRBJ1-5; 7 nucleotides align to TRBD1. This CDR3 is built from 17 residues. The junction had 9 bases not matched to a gene; V was cut back by 1 base and J by 3 bases. Germline loops: CDR1 SEHNR, CDR2 FQNEAQ (reference sequence). The CDR3 bases are TGTGCCAGCAGCTTAGGAGGGAATGAGGGGGCCAATCAGCCCCAGCATTTT. It yields the protein CASSLGGNEGANQPQHF. The full variable domain, its missing parts supplied by reference TRBV7-9 and TRBJ1-5, is DTGVSQNPRHKITKRGQNVTFRCDPISEHNRLYWYRQTLGQGPEFLTYFQNEAQLEKSRLLSDRFSAERPKGSFSTLEIQRTEQGDSAMYLCASSLGGNEGANQPQHFGDGTRLSIL.

A remark on this clonotype: The junction departs from the called germline gene at one end, perhaps through a read error. This chain links TRBV4-1 with TRBJ1-1, with D unresolved. This CDR3 comprises 15 residues. In germline, CDR1 is MGHRA, CDR2 YSYEKL. The DNA for the CDR3 is TGTGCCAGCAGCCAAGACCGAATTATGAACACTGAAGCTTTCTTT. Translated, it gives CASSQDRIMNTEAFF.

This chain connects TRBV10-3 to TRBJ1-2, with 11 bases fitting TRBD1. This CDR3 contains 13 residues. The V segment lost 10 bases and the J segment 3 bases; nucleotides outside the gene matches: 4. CDR1 is ENHRY and CDR2 is SYGVKD in the germline V gene. DNA for the CDR3: TGTGCCACATGGGACAGGGGGGACTATGGCTACACCTTC. Its protein is CATWDRGDYGYTF.

There are a few counts of this clonotype. The V gene is TRBV19, the J gene TRBJ2-3; D uncertain. V lost 1 base to trimming and J lost 0 bases, with 8 bases between them. The CDR3 length is 15 residues. The germline V gene encodes CDR1 LNHDA and CDR2 SQIVND (reference sequence). CDR3 sequence reads: CASSIGRSSTDTQYF. CDR3 nucleotides: TGTGCCAGTAGTATAGGGCGGTCTAGCACAGATACGCAGTATTTT.

The rearrangement uses TRBV6-1 and TRBJ1-1; the D is unclear. Deletions cut 0 bases from V and 5 bases from J, with 7 bases between. The CDR3 length is 13 residues. Germline lookup yields CDR1 MNHNS and CDR2 SASEGT. The CDR3 spells CASSEAGRTEAFF. CDR3 nucleotide sequence: TGTGCCAGCAGTGAAGCGGGGAGGACTGAAGCTTTCTTT.

V and J are TRBV19 and TRBJ1-1; possibly TRBD1 for D (5 bases). Germline CDR1 and CDR2: LNHDA and SQIVND (reference sequence). The CDR3 is 13 residues long. V was shortened by 7 bases and J by 4 bases, with 13 bases between the two germline ends. The CDR3 here is CASKDGGFTEAFF. CDR3 bases: TGTGCCAGTAAGGACGGGGGATTCACTGAAGCTTTCTTT.

The rearrangement joins TRBV6-5 to TRBJ1-1; TRBD1 matches at 8 bases. The CDR3 covers 12 residues. The germline V gene has CDR1 MNHEY and CDR2 SVGAGI. The V and J ends lost 8 bases and 4 bases, in that order; junction bases with no gene match: 3. The CDR3 region is CASGRGLTEAFF. CDR3 coding DNA: TGTGCCAGCGGCAGGGGGCTCACTGAAGCTTTCTTT.

The chain joins TRBV14 to TRBJ1-2; unclear D gene. CDR1 is SGHDN and CDR2 is FVKESK in the germline V gene. Trimming shortened V by 4 bases and J by 0 bases, and 12 bases separated the two germline ends. CDR3 length equals 15 residues. This CDR3 reads CASSPRALANYGYTF. As DNA, the CDR3 is TGTGCCAGCAGCCCACGGGCCTTAGCTAACTATGGCTACACCTTC.

This clonotype was found a few times. The V call is TRBV19, the J call TRBJ1-1; 10 positions agree with TRBD1. V shed 4 bases, J shed 11 bases, and the junction held 7 bases outside the gene matches. CDR1 is LNHDA and CDR2 is SQIVND in the germline V gene (reference sequence). CDR3 length: 13 residues. CDR3 amino acids: CASSRETGGDAFF. The CDR3 coding sequence is TGTGCCAGTAGTAGAGAGACAGGGGGCGACGCTTTCTTT. Looking up the rest from reference TRBV19 and TRBJ1-1 gives the full variable domain: DGGITQSPKYLFRKEGQNVTLSCEQNLNHDAMYWYRQDPGQGLRLIYYSQIVNDFQKGDIAEGYSVSREKKESFPLTVTSAQKNPTAFYLCASSRETGGDAFFGQGTRLTVV.

This clonotype has a handful of counts. The chain joins TRBV4-1 to TRBJ2-1; the D gene is possibly TRBD1 (6 bases). The CDR3 runs to 14 residues. The germline gives CDR1 MGHRA, CDR2 YSYEKL. V was cut by 4 bases and J by 6 bases, with 13 bases left in between. This CDR3 is CASSPVPRGNEQFF. The CDR3 nucleotides read TGCGCCAGCAGCCCCGTACCCAGGGGCAATGAGCAGTTCTTC.

This clonotype was picked up a small number of times. V is TRBV7-9 and J is TRBJ2-7, with no clear D. The V gene lost 1 base and the J gene lost 1 base, with 8 bases spanning the gap. From germline, CDR1 is SEHNR and CDR2 FQNEAQ (reference sequence). This CDR3 is 14 amino acids long. The CDR3 is CASSLDGLSYEQYF. CDR3 DNA: TGTGCCAGCAGCTTAGACGGGTTATCCTACGAGCAGTACTTC.

The chain employs TRBV7-6 and TRBJ2-2; no reliable D call. V gave up 5 bases and J gave up 6 bases, with 10 bases separating them. CDR3 size: 13 residues. Germline-derived CDR1 and CDR2 are SGHVS and FNYEAQ. CDR3: CASSESSPGELFF. CDR3 in DNA: TGTGCCAGCAGCGAAAGTTCCCCCGGGGAGCTGTTTTTT.

This chain connects TRBV18 to TRBJ1-5; D might be TRBD1 (6 bases). Looked up from germline, CDR1 is KGHSH and CDR2 is LQKENI. CDR3 length: 15 residues. Trimming left V 1 base short and J 5 bases short, with 12 bases between. DNA for the CDR3: TGTGCCAGCTCACCACAAGGCAGGGGTGATCAGCCCCAGCATTTT. It encodes CASSPQGRGDQPQHF. Together with reference TRBV18 and TRBJ1-5, the CDR3 gives the full variable domain: NAGVMQNPRHLVRRRGQEARLRCSPMKGHSHVYWYRQLPEEGLKFMVYLQKENIIDESGMPKERFSAEFPKEGPSILRIQQVVRGDSAAYFCASSPQGRGDQPQHFGDGTRLSIL.

This clonotype was detected a few times. J is TRBJ1-1 and V is TRBV12-3 or TRBV12-4, with D unclear. CDR3 length: 14 amino acids. Trimming took 6 bases from V and 7 from J, leaving 18 bases between them. The CDR3 loop reads CASRGTVRAGEAFF. CDR3 nucleotides: TGTGCCAGCAGGGGTACAGTGCGGGCAGGTGAAGCTTTCTTT.

V gene TRBV7-6 combines with J gene TRBJ2-3; tentatively, D is TRBD1 or TRBD2 (5 bases each). The ends were cut back, 2 bases at V and 1 base at J, with 7 bases in the middle. The CDR3 totals 14 residues. CDR1 and CDR2 from the germline V gene are SGHVS and FNYEAQ. DNA for the CDR3: TGTGCCAGCAGCTTACTGGGGGGCACAGATACGCAGTATTTT. As protein: CASSLLGGTDTQYF.

This clonotype appeared a few times. This chain joins TRBV5-6 and TRBJ2-3; the D call may be TRBD1 or TRBD2 (5 bases each). The CDR3 covers 17 residues. Germline V gives CDR1 SGHDT, CDR2 YYEEEE. V was pared by 0 bases and J by 4 bases, with 18 bases between. The CDR3 DNA reads TGTGCCAGCAGCTTGGCCGGCTCAGGGAGAGGGTCAGATACGCAGTATTTT. Translated, it gives CASSLAGSGRGSDTQYF.

The rearrangement joins TRBV6-5 to TRBJ2-7, with D perhaps TRBD1 or TRBD2 (6 bases each). CDR1 is MNHEY and CDR2 is SVGAGI in the germline V gene. This CDR3 is 17 amino acids long. Deletions cut 4 bases from V and 4 bases from J, with 23 bases between. This CDR3 reads CASSSRGTPSRDYEQYF. CDR3 DNA sequence: TGTGCCAGCAGTTCCCGCGGGACACCATCCCGAGATTACGAGCAGTACTTC.

The chain couples TRBV6-1 to TRBJ2-3; D is unresolved. The CDR3 runs 15 residues. Germline loops: CDR1 MNHNS, CDR2 SASEGT. Trimming left V 4 bases short and J 1 base short, with 12 bases between. The CDR3 protein is CASSASIQRTDTQYF. The CDR3 DNA reads TGTGCCAGCAGTGCCTCGATCCAACGCACAGATACGCAGTATTTT.

The gene calls are TRBV29-1 and TRBJ1-6; possibly TRBD1 for D (5 bases). Trimming stripped 6 bases from V and 7 bases from J, with 13 bases between. The CDR3 runs to 13 residues. The germline gives CDR1 SQVTM, CDR2 ANQGSEA. The chain's CDR3 is CSVAGGGNSPLHF. The CDR3 nucleotides are TGCAGCGTCGCCGGGGGGGGAAATTCACCCCTCCACTTT.

This clonotype was counted between two and nine times. The V gene is TRBV12-3 or TRBV12-4, the J gene TRBJ2-1, with D perhaps matching TRBD1 or TRBD2 (5 bases each). CDR3 length: 13 amino acids. The V and J ends lost 5 bases and 9 bases respectively, with 14 bases between them. The CDR3 spells CASSLGERGEQFF. The CDR3 nucleotides read TGTGCCAGCAGTCTGGGAGAGAGGGGTGAGCAGTTCTTC.

The table lists this clonotype with a few counts. Relative to the germline gene, one junction end is altered; a read error may explain this. This rearrangement joins TRBV7-9 to TRBJ2-1; 10 positions agree with TRBD2. This CDR3 has 15 residues. Germline V gene sequence: CDR1 SEHNR, CDR2 FQNEAQ (reference sequence). CDR3 nucleotide sequence: TGTGCCAGCAGCCTAGCGGGAGCGGGACTCAATGAGCAGTTCTTC. It translates to CASSLAGAGLNEQFF. Full variable domain (outside the CDR3, taken from reference TRBV7-9 and TRBJ2-1): DTGVSQNPRHKITKRGQNVTFRCDPISEHNRLYWYRQTLGQGPEFLTYFQNEAQLEKSRLLSDRFSAERPKGSFSTLEIQRTEQGDSAMYLCASSLAGAGLNEQFFGPGTRLTVL.

The chain recombines TRBV7-9 with TRBJ1-4; D is perhaps TRBD1 (5 bases). The CDR3 length is 14 residues. Germline CDR1 and CDR2: SEHNR and FQNEAQ (reference sequence). Trimming shortened V by 6 bases and J by 7 bases, and 15 bases separated the two germline ends. The CDR3 here is CASRGPREAEKLFF. The DNA for the CDR3 is TGTGCCAGCAGGGGGCCCAGGGAGGCTGAAAAACTGTTTTTT.

CDR3 sequence reads: CASSLTMDYGYTF. The CDR3 DNA is TGTGCCAGTAGCCTTACAATGGACTATGGCTACACCTTC. The chain uses TRBV19 and TRBJ1-2, with unresolved D. The CDR3 runs to 13 residues. V gave up 6 bases and J gave up 3 bases, with 11 bases separating them. Germline assignment: CDR1 LNHDA and CDR2 SQIVND (reference sequence).

The chain recombines TRBV19 with TRBJ1-5, with D unclear. Trimming cost V 6 bases and J 1 base, with 7 bases left between them. Germline V gene sequence: CDR1 LNHDA, CDR2 SQIVND (reference sequence). The CDR3 is made up of 13 amino acids. The CDR3 region is CASRRASNQPQHF. The CDR3 DNA reads as TGTGCCAGTAGGAGGGCCAGCAATCAGCCCCAGCATTTT.